The rows below give T cell receptor beta chains drawn from one sample of a study of blood T cell repertoires in COVID-19. Repertoires were generated with immunoSEQ multiplex PCR, while TCRdb's copy carries only in-frame clones and drops some. This sample has under 400,000 clones, with 80% to 90% found just once. Sequencing was performed on PBMCs or T cells enriched from blood (not recorded which). The source of these receptors is a woman aged 40 to 50 with acute COVID-19. CDR3s include the opening cysteine and the closing phenylalanine or tryptophan. A D gene is named only where the DNA matches it firmly. Size is omitted from some rows. Given values are once, few, many or a class for expanded clones.

cdr3_length: 12; d_call: .; j_call: TRBJ2-3; clone_size: .; v_call: TRBV9; cdr3_nt: TGTGCCAGCAGCCCTACCCTACTGGCGCAGTATTTT; cdr3_aa: CASSPTLLAQYF
cdr3_length: 16; d_call: .; j_call: TRBJ2-1; clone_size: .; v_call: TRBV5-6; cdr3_nt: TGTGCCAGCAGCTTACGACCGCCCGGGGGTATCAGTGAGCAGTTCTTC; cdr3_aa: CASSLRPPGGISEQFF
cdr3_length: 16; d_call: .; j_call: TRBJ1-3; clone_size: .; v_call: TRBV9; cdr3_nt: TGTGCCAGCAGCGTAGGAGTGCGGAACTCTGGAAACACCATATATTTT; cdr3_aa: CASSVGVRNSGNTIYF
cdr3_length: 15; d_call: .; j_call: TRBJ1-1; clone_size: .; v_call: TRBV18; cdr3_nt: TGTGCCAGCTCACACGGCGGACAGATTAACACTGAAGCTTTCTTT; cdr3_aa: CASSHGGQINTEAFF
cdr3_length: 13; d_call: .; j_call: TRBJ1-5; clone_size: .; v_call: TRBV3-1/TRBV3-2; cdr3_nt: TGTGCCAGCAGCCAAGTCATTAATCAGCCCCAGCATTTT; cdr3_aa: CASSQVINQPQHF
cdr3_length: 14; d_call: TRBD1; j_call: TRBJ2-1; clone_size: .; v_call: TRBV29-1; cdr3_nt: TGCAGCTCCACAAACAGGGGGCCTGAAAATGAGCAGTTCTTC; cdr3_aa: CSSTNRGPENEQFF
cdr3_length: 15; d_call: TRBD1; j_call: TRBJ2-3; clone_size: once; v_call: TRBV28; cdr3_nt: TGTGCCAGCAGTTTTCAGGACAGGGGTACAGATACGCAGTATTTT; cdr3_aa: CASSFQDRGTDTQYF
cdr3_length: 16; d_call: .; j_call: TRBJ1-1; clone_size: .; v_call: TRBV6-6; cdr3_nt: TGTGCCAGCAGTAGCCGACAGGAACTCATGAACACTGAAGCTTTCTTT; cdr3_aa: CASSSRQELMNTEAFF
cdr3_length: 15; d_call: .; j_call: TRBJ1-3; clone_size: .; v_call: TRBV19; cdr3_nt: TGTGCCAGTAGTATAGACAGGGTCGGTGGAAACACCATATATTTT; cdr3_aa: CASSIDRVGGNTIYF
cdr3_length: 13; d_call: .; j_call: TRBJ1-4; clone_size: .; v_call: TRBV14; cdr3_nt: TGTGCCAGCAGCCGACAGAAAAATGAAAAACTGTTTTTT; cdr3_aa: CASSRQKNEKLFF
cdr3_length: 21; d_call: TRBD1; j_call: TRBJ2-2; clone_size: .; v_call: TRBV7-2; cdr3_nt: TGTGCCAGCAGCTTAGCCTACAAAAATAACGACAGGGGAGGGAACACCGGGGAGCTGTTTTTT; cdr3_aa: CASSLAYKNNDRGGNTGELFF
cdr3_length: 13; d_call: .; j_call: TRBJ1-1; clone_size: .; v_call: TRBV19; cdr3_nt: TGTGCCACCGGGAGAGAGGGAGGCACTGAAGCTTTCTTT; cdr3_aa: CATGREGGTEAFF
cdr3_length: 15; d_call: .; j_call: TRBJ1-4; clone_size: few; v_call: TRBV6-5; cdr3_nt: TGTGCCAGCAGTTACCGCGGAGGGAAAGAGGAAAAACTGTTTTTT; cdr3_aa: CASSYRGGKEEKLFF
cdr3_length: 14; d_call: TRBD1; j_call: TRBJ1-4; clone_size: .; v_call: TRBV28; cdr3_nt: TGTGCCAGCAGGAGGACAGGGGGCCGGGAAAAACTGTTTTTT; cdr3_aa: CASRRTGGREKLFF
cdr3_length: 16; d_call: TRBD1; j_call: TRBJ1-4; clone_size: .; v_call: TRBV6-5; cdr3_nt: TGTGCCAGCAGTTACAACAACAGGGGGTCTAATGAAAAACTGTTTTTT; cdr3_aa: CASSYNNRGSNEKLFF
cdr3_length: 15; d_call: .; j_call: TRBJ1-1; clone_size: .; v_call: TRBV19; cdr3_nt: TGTGCCAGTAGTATCCGGGAATTGCTGAACACTGAAGCTTTCTTT; cdr3_aa: CASSIRELLNTEAFF
cdr3_length: 16; d_call: TRBD1; j_call: TRBJ2-7; clone_size: .; v_call: TRBV27; cdr3_nt: TGTGCCAGCAGCCTAACCCGGGACAGGGGACTAGGCGAGCAGTACTTC; cdr3_aa: CASSLTRDRGLGEQYF
cdr3_length: 12; d_call: .; j_call: TRBJ1-6; clone_size: .; v_call: TRBV19; cdr3_nt: TGTGCCAGAAACTTGGTTAATTCACCCCTCCACTTT; cdr3_aa: CARNLVNSPLHF
cdr3_length: 14; d_call: .; j_call: TRBJ2-7; clone_size: .; v_call: TRBV7-9; cdr3_nt: TGTGCCAGCAGCTTAGAAACGGATACTAACGAGCAGTACTTC; cdr3_aa: CASSLETDTNEQYF
cdr3_length: 19; d_call: TRBD2; j_call: TRBJ2-1; clone_size: .; v_call: TRBV6-2/TRBV6-3; cdr3_nt: TGTGCCAGCAGTTACCGGGCTAGCGGGGGCTTTAGCTCCTACAATGAGCAGTTCTTC; cdr3_aa: CASSYRASGGFSSYNEQFF
cdr3_length: 21; d_call: TRBD1; j_call: TRBJ1-6; clone_size: .; v_call: TRBV14; cdr3_nt: TGTGCCAGCAGCCATAGAGATGGACAGGAAGGAACGAGCTCCTATAATTCACCCCTCCACTTT; cdr3_aa: CASSHRDGQEGTSSYNSPLHF
cdr3_length: 13; d_call: .; j_call: TRBJ1-5; clone_size: .; v_call: TRBV7-2; cdr3_nt: TGTGCCAGCAGCCCCAGCGGCGTTCAGCCCCAGCATTTT; cdr3_aa: CASSPSGVQPQHF
cdr3_length: 16; d_call: .; j_call: TRBJ1-5; clone_size: .; v_call: TRBV19; cdr3_nt: TGTGCCAGTAGCCAACGAAAACAGGGAACCCATCAGCCCCAGCATTTT; cdr3_aa: CASSQRKQGTHQPQHF
cdr3_length: 14; d_call: .; j_call: TRBJ2-7; clone_size: .; v_call: TRBV4-2; cdr3_nt: TGTGCCAGCCCCCCCGACGGCGGAACCTACGAGCAGTACTTC; cdr3_aa: CASPPDGGTYEQYF
cdr3_length: 14; d_call: .; j_call: TRBJ1-1; clone_size: few; v_call: TRBV5-1; cdr3_nt: TGCGCCAGCAGCTTGTTCGCAGGGGCGGTTGAAGCTTTCTTT; cdr3_aa: CASSLFAGAVEAFF
cdr3_length: 15; d_call: TRBD1; j_call: TRBJ2-2; clone_size: .; v_call: TRBV2; cdr3_nt: TGTGCCAGCAGTGACGACAGGGCCCTCACCGGGGAGCTGTTTTTT; cdr3_aa: CASSDDRALTGELFF
cdr3_length: 16; d_call: TRBD1; j_call: TRBJ1-2; clone_size: .; v_call: TRBV5-4; cdr3_nt: TGTGCCAGCAGCTCCCGGACAGGGGGCAAAAGCTATGGCTACACCTTC; cdr3_aa: CASSSRTGGKSYGYTF
cdr3_length: 15; d_call: .; j_call: TRBJ1-6; clone_size: .; v_call: TRBV5-1; cdr3_nt: TGCGCCAGCAGCTTGGACCCGGGTGTAGATTCACCCCTCCACTTT; cdr3_aa: CASSLDPGVDSPLHF
cdr3_length: 16; d_call: TRBD1; j_call: TRBJ1-1; clone_size: .; v_call: TRBV27; cdr3_nt: TGTGCCAGCAGGCCTGATCGCGGCAGGGGGAGGACTGAAGCTTTCTTT; cdr3_aa: CASRPDRGRGRTEAFF
cdr3_length: 15; d_call: .; j_call: TRBJ2-2; clone_size: .; v_call: TRBV7-2; cdr3_nt: TGTGCCAGCAGCTCCCAGACTTCCAACACCGGGGAGCTGTTTTTT; cdr3_aa: CASSSQTSNTGELFF
cdr3_length: 15; d_call: .; j_call: TRBJ2-1; clone_size: .; v_call: TRBV18; cdr3_nt: TGTGCCAGCTCAGAAGGGCAGGGGTGGTACAATGAGCAGTTCTTC; cdr3_aa: CASSEGQGWYNEQFF
cdr3_length: 12; d_call: .; j_call: TRBJ1-2; clone_size: .; v_call: TRBV6-6; cdr3_nt: TGTGCCAGCAGGGATACACAGGAAGGCTACACCTTC; cdr3_aa: CASRDTQEGYTF
cdr3_length: 18; d_call: .; j_call: TRBJ1-3; clone_size: .; v_call: TRBV21-1; cdr3_nt: TGTGCCAGCAGCAAAGCACAGTCTGACTACCACTCTGGAAACACCATATATTTT; cdr3_aa: CASSKAQSDYHSGNTIYF
cdr3_length: 15; d_call: .; j_call: TRBJ1-4; clone_size: .; v_call: TRBV4-3; cdr3_nt: TGCGCCAGCAGCCAAGATGAAGGGGGTAGTGAAAAACTGTTTTTT; cdr3_aa: CASSQDEGGSEKLFF
cdr3_length: 14; d_call: TRBD1; j_call: TRBJ1-5; clone_size: .; v_call: TRBV24-1; cdr3_nt: TGTGCCACCAGTGATGGGACAGTCCATCAGCCCCAGCATTTT; cdr3_aa: CATSDGTVHQPQHF
cdr3_length: 14; d_call: TRBD1; j_call: TRBJ1-6; clone_size: .; v_call: TRBV5-6; cdr3_nt: TGTGCCAGCAGCAGGGACAGGGGAGGTTCACCCCTCCACTTT; cdr3_aa: CASSRDRGGSPLHF